The 16 T cell receptor beta chains presented below share a single source sample, sequenced in a study of blood T cells in healthy people across ages. PCR was performed a second time for about 6 to 12 cycles using a sample-barcoded 5' primer and a J-beta primer mix. TCRdb re-analysed the 5' RACE reads in MiXCR, keeping a single row per CDR3 protein. The sample consists of around 1,100,000 distinct CDR3 sequences, 35% to 40% of them appearing once. Sequenced input: blood. Every receptor here comes from a man younger than 30 in good health.

Worth noting for this clonotype: The germline gene is not matched at one end of the junction; a read error may be the cause. V and J are TRBV4-3 and TRBJ2-1, with D possibly TRBD1 on 5 matching bases. The CDR3 runs to 15 residues. Germline assignment: CDR1 LGHNA and CDR2 YSLEER. The CDR3 DNA reads as TGCGCCAGCAGCCAAGATCCTTGGCAGGACAATGGGCAGTTCTTC. Amino acid sequence: CASSQDPWQDNGQFF.

The chain joins TRBV7-2 to TRBJ1-1; no clear D. Germline V CDR1 and CDR2: SGHTA, FQGNSA. There are 17 residues in the CDR3. V shed 2 bases and J shed 3 bases, with 19 bases lying between them. This chain's CDR3 is CASSLSVRMGIYTEAFF. The CDR3 DNA is TGTGCCAGCAGCTTATCCGTCCGGATGGGTATCTACACTGAAGCTTTCTTT.

The DNA for the CDR3 is TGTGCCAGCAGGGACAGGAGCTCCTATAATTCACCCCTCCACTTT. Its protein is CASRDRSSYNSPLHF. This rearrangement joins TRBV27 to TRBJ1-6; 7 bases align to TRBD1. The junction had 2 bases not matched to a gene; V was cut back by 6 bases and J by 0 bases. Germline V lookup: CDR1 MNHEY, CDR2 SMNVEV (reference sequence). This CDR3 has 15 residues.

Of note for this clonotype: An end of the junction differs from the germline gene, which may be a read error. The chain carries TRBV4-3 and TRBJ2-1; possibly TRBD2 for D (6 bases). Germline CDR1 LGHNA, CDR2 YSLEER. The CDR3 runs 20 residues. The DNA of the CDR3 is TGCGCCTGCAGCCAAGATCGTGGGATTTGGGCGGGACCTACAAAGGATGAGCAGTTCTTC. Residues: CACSQDRGIWAGPTKDEQFF.

This chain uses TRBV5-5 with TRBJ1-2; D is ambiguous. Per the germline V gene, CDR1 is SGHKS and CDR2 is YYEKEE (reference sequence). V shed 4 bases and J shed 8 bases, with 12 bases lying between them. The CDR3 runs 12 residues. The CDR3 region is CASSQTAVGYTF. CDR3 in DNA: TGTGCCAGCAGCCAAACGGCCGTCGGCTACACCTTC.

This chain links TRBV10-3 with TRBJ1-5, with 8 bases fitting TRBD1. There are 17 residues in the CDR3. Trimming cost V 2 bases and J 0 bases; bases outside gene matches: 6. From germline, CDR1 is ENHRY and CDR2 SYGVKD. The CDR3 spells CAISEGQGGSSNQPQHF. CDR3 nucleotide sequence: TGTGCCATCAGTGAGGGACAGGGCGGATCTAGCAATCAGCCCCAGCATTTT.

The V gene is TRBV20-1, the J gene TRBJ1-1; D is unresolved. V was shortened by 0 bases and J by 1 base, with 12 bases between the two germline ends. The CDR3 length is 15 residues. Germline V gene lookup returns CDR1 DFQATT and CDR2 SNEGSKA (reference sequence). In DNA, the CDR3 is TGCAGTGCTAGAGATTCGGAGGCAGGGAACACTGAAGCTTTCTTT. Its translation is CSARDSEAGNTEAFF.

This clonotype has at least ten counts. The chain has TRBV27 and TRBJ2-1; tentatively, D is TRBD1 (6 bases). This CDR3 region has 14 residues. Germline CDR1 reads MNHEY; CDR2 reads SMNVEV (reference sequence). Trimming cost V 6 bases and J 2 bases, with 11 bases left between them. CDR3 nucleotide sequence: TGTGCCAGCAGCCCCAGGACAGCCTACAATGAGCAGTTCTTC. It is translated as CASSPRTAYNEQFF.

Comments on this clonotype: A much larger clone is a single base away; this may be a read error. The chain has TRBV12-3 or TRBV12-4 and TRBJ2-2; 7 positions agree with TRBD1. After removal of 6 bases from V and 7 bases from J, the junction contained 2 bases not matched to a gene. CDR3 length equals 12 residues. Here the CDR3 DNA reads TGTGCCAGCAGGCAGGGGGTCGGGGAGCTGTTTTTT. Translating gives CASRQGVGELFF.

This clonotype was detected many times. The rearrangement links TRBV29-1 to TRBJ2-3; D uncertain. There are 14 residues in the CDR3. CDR1 SQVTM and CDR2 ANQGSEA come from the germline V gene. Trimming left V 7 bases short and J 2 bases short, with 16 bases between. The CDR3: CSATRDIVTDTQYF. In nucleotides, the CDR3 is TGCAGCGCGACAAGGGATATTGTCACAGATACGCAGTATTTT.

The V gene is TRBV6-5, the J gene TRBJ2-1; 8 positions agree with TRBD1. The CDR3 is 15 amino acids. Germline V gives CDR1 MNHEY, CDR2 SVGAGI. The ends lost 5 bases at V and 5 bases at J; junction bases unmatched: 8. CDR3 coding DNA: TGTGCCAGCAGTAGGGACAGGCTGGCCCACAATGAGCAGTTCTTC. Its translation: CASSRDRLAHNEQFF.

In its sample, this clonotype was seen a few times. A read error may produce the germline difference seen at one junction end. The CDR3 loop is CASSQEGVEGQLQHF. The CDR3 DNA reads as TGTGCCAGCAGCCAAGAGGGTGTGGAGGGACAGCTCCAGCATTTT. The rearrangement joins TRBV4-2 to TRBJ1-5, with TRBD1 identical over 7 bases. The CDR3 is 15 residues long. The germline CDR1 and CDR2 sequences are LGHNA and YNFKEQ.

This clonotype was counted only a few times. The chain employs TRBV11-2 and TRBJ2-7; no reliable D call. Trimming took 0 bases from V and 3 from J, leaving 6 bases between them. The CDR3 is 13 amino acids. Germline V gene data show CDR1 as SGHAT and CDR2 as FQNNGV. The DNA for the CDR3 is TGTGCCAGCAGCTTAGATCCGGACTACGAGCAGTACTTC. Protein: CASSLDPDYEQYF. Together with reference TRBV11-2 and TRBJ2-7, the CDR3 gives the full variable domain: EAGVAQSPRYKIIEKRQSVAFWCNPISGHATLYWYQQILGQGPKLLIQFQNNGVVDDSQLPKDRFSAERLKGVDSTLKIQPAKLEDSAVYLCASSLDPDYEQYFGPGTRLTVT.

This clonotype was counted a single time. The chain combines TRBV20-1 with TRBJ2-5, with D unclear. V was cut by 1 base and J by 0 bases, with 15 bases left in between. Germline loops: CDR1 DFQATT, CDR2 SNEGSKA (reference sequence). The CDR3 length is 16 residues. CDR3 loop: CSARVLGKHYQETQYF. CDR3 DNA: TGCAGTGCTAGAGTCCTGGGGAAGCATTACCAAGAGACCCAGTACTTC.

This clonotype occurred a few times. The rearrangement uses TRBV4-3 and TRBJ2-3; 14 bases line up with TRBD2. After removal of 4 bases from V and 4 bases from J, the junction contained 7 bases not matched to a gene. CDR1 is LGHNA, CDR2 YSLEER, per germline. CDR3 size: 17 residues. The CDR3 bases are TGCGCCAGCAGCCCCGGGACTAGCGGGGGCGAAGCAGATACGCAGTATTTT. Its translation is CASSPGTSGGEADTQYF.

The rearrangement uses TRBV4-2 and TRBJ2-1; TRBD2 matches at 10 bases. V shed 0 bases and J 4 bases; nucleotides not matched to a gene: 0. The CDR3 sequence is 15 residues long. Germline CDR1 reads LGHNA; CDR2 reads YNFKEQ. The CDR3 loop is CASSQEAGGYNEQFF. The DNA of the CDR3 is TGTGCCAGCAGCCAAGAAGCGGGGGGGTACAATGAGCAGTTCTTC.